Each of the 32 T cell receptor beta chains below was sequenced from the same sample in a study of cytomegalovirus exposure and HLA in healthy donors. PCR amplification relied on 60 Vbeta primers (plus 13 Jbeta primers). Produced via immunoSEQ multiplex PCR; TCRdb's table is partial and in-frame only. The sample contains fewer than 40,000 clones, roughly two thirds of which appear only once. Sequences were obtained from PBMCs. Source of these receptors: a man in his forties in good health and CMV-seropositive.

The chain is built from TRBV7-6 and TRBJ2-5; the D gene is possibly TRBD1 (5 bases). Trimming left V 5 bases short and J 1 base short, with 17 bases between. CDR3 length: 16 amino acids. Germline V gene lookup returns CDR1 SGHVS and CDR2 FNYEAQ. This CDR3 is CASSLQVPLGQETQYF. In nucleotides, the CDR3 is TGTGCCAGCAGCCTACAGGTCCCCCTTGGCCAAGAGACCCAGTACTTC.

The chain combines TRBV5-6 with TRBJ2-2; 11 bases line up with TRBD2. The CDR3 spans 18 residues. Germline V gives CDR1 SGHDT, CDR2 YYEEEE. Trimming cost V 0 bases and J 4 bases; bases outside gene matches: 8. This chain's CDR3 is CASSLVGGLAGGTGELFF. CDR3 coding DNA: TGTGCCAGCAGCTTGGTGGGGGGCCTAGCGGGGGGCACCGGGGAGCTGTTTTTT. Supplemented by reference TRBV5-6 and TRBJ2-2, the full variable domain reads DAGVTQSPTHLIKTRGQQVTLRCSPKSGHDTVSWYQQALGQGPQFIFQYYEEEERQRGNFPDRFSGHQFPNYSSELNVNALLLGDSALYLCASSLVGGLAGGTGELFFGEGSRLTVL.

The genes are TRBV11-2 and TRBJ2-5, with D uncertain. The V end was cut by 1 base, the J end by 5 bases, with 8 bases between. Germline V lookup: CDR1 SGHAT, CDR2 FQNNGV. The CDR3 covers 13 residues. The CDR3 nucleotides read TGTGCCAGCAGCTTAGGGAGTGGGGAGACCCAGTACTTC. This codes for CASSLGSGETQYF.

This rearrangement joins TRBV7-8 to TRBJ1-6, with D perhaps TRBD1 (6 bases). The germline V gene has CDR1 SGHVS and CDR2 FQNEAQ. The germline V and J ends were trimmed by 3 bases and 10 bases, with 10 bases remaining between them. The CDR3 has 13 amino acids. The CDR3 DNA reads as TGTGCCAGCAGCTTGTCCAGGGGATCACCCCTCCACTTT. It specifies CASSLSRGSPLHF.

The chain joins TRBV21-1 to TRBJ2-6; TRBD1 reflects the table's D call only, with no check against the DNA. TRBV21-1 is shown as a pseudogene. The CDR3 is made up of 19 amino acids. The CDR3 nucleotides are TGTGCCAGCAGCAAAGCCGCGGCAGGGTCCCCTCTAGGGGCCAACGTCCTGACTTTC. Protein: CASSKAAAGSPLGANVLTF.

This rearrangement joins TRBV7-6 to TRBJ1-1; the D is unclear. Trimming took off 0 bases at V and 1 base at J, with 9 bases between the two ends. Germline assignment: CDR1 SGHVS and CDR2 FNYEAQ. This CDR3 region has 15 residues. CDR3 DNA sequence: TGTGCCAGCAGCTTAGCGGACGGGAGGAACACTGAAGCTTTCTTT. Amino acids: CASSLADGRNTEAFF.

The V gene is TRBV27, the J gene TRBJ1-1; a weak D match, TRBD1 (5 bases). Germline values: CDR1 MNHEY, CDR2 SMNVEV (reference sequence). The CDR3 covers 15 residues. Trimming shortened V by 2 bases and J by 2 bases, and 12 bases separated the two germline ends. The CDR3 bases are TGTGCCAGCAGTTTAGGGGGGGTAACAAACACTGAAGCTTTCTTT. Residues: CASSLGGVTNTEAFF.

This clone showed up just a few times. The chain recombines TRBV6-1 with TRBJ2-3; 10 nucleotides match TRBD2. Trimming at V came to 6 bases and at J to 2 bases, leaving 5 bases not matched to a gene. This CDR3 has 15 residues. Germline CDR1 reads MNHNS; CDR2 reads SASEGT. CDR3 DNA sequence: TGTGCCAGCAGCCAGCGGGGGGGCGCCACAGATACGCAGTATTTT. It yields the protein CASSQRGGATDTQYF.

This chain links TRBV18 with TRBJ2-7; TRBD2 matches 9 bases. V lost 3 bases to trimming and J lost 2 bases; unmatched junction nucleotides: 2. Germline V CDR1 and CDR2: KGHSH, LQKENI. The CDR3 is 14 residues long. CDR3 DNA: TGTGCCAGCTCACCTAGCGGGGGAGCCTACGAGCAGTACTTC. Its protein product is CASSPSGGAYEQYF.

V gene TRBV30 combines with J gene TRBJ2-3; TRBD2 might be the D (5 bases). The ends were cut back, 2 bases at V and 3 bases at J, with 6 bases in the middle. This CDR3 contains 12 residues. Germline V gene sequence: CDR1 GTSNPN, CDR2 SVGIG (reference sequence). The CDR3 DNA is TGTGCCTGGAGTCCGGGGACAGATACGCAGTATTTT. Residues: CAWSPGTDTQYF.

CDR3 DNA: TGTGCCAGCACCCCGCGGAGGGGAGGCTACGAGCAGTACTTC. Translated: CASTPRRGGYEQYF. The rearrangement uses TRBV2 and TRBJ2-7; a weak D match, TRBD2 (6 bases). Trimming cost V 7 bases and J 3 bases, with 16 bases left between them. Germline CDR1 reads SNHLY; CDR2 reads FYNNEI. The CDR3 is 14 residues long.

This clone was seen once. This chain uses TRBV7-9 with TRBJ2-1; TRBD2 is a possible D gene (5 bases). Germline lookup yields CDR1 SEHNR and CDR2 FQNEAQ (reference sequence). CDR3 length: 16 amino acids. The ends were cut back, 1 base at V and 2 bases at J, with 12 bases in the middle. Here the CDR3 reads CASSLVGGFTYNEQFF. CDR3 nucleotides: TGTGCCAGCAGCTTAGTGGGCGGGTTCACCTACAATGAGCAGTTCTTC.

The rearrangement joins TRBV5-6 to TRBJ2-7; a weak D match, TRBD2 (5 bases). The CDR3 consists of 14 residues. Trimming cost V 2 bases and J 2 bases, with 11 bases left between them. Germline CDR1 is SGHDT and CDR2 is YYEEEE. Here the CDR3 DNA reads TGTGCCAGCAGCTTCTACGGGAACCCCTACGAGCAGTACTTC. It translates to CASSFYGNPYEQYF.

The chain carries TRBV5-1 and TRBJ2-1, with 14 bases that match TRBD2. In germline, CDR1 is SGHRS, CDR2 YFSETQ. With 4 bases clipped from V and 9 bases from J, the junction kept 9 bases outside the gene matches. The CDR3 contains 16 residues. Written as DNA, the CDR3 is TGCGCCAGCAGCCCGCGGACTAGCGGGGGGATCGGTGAGCAGTTCTTC. Translation: CASSPRTSGGIGEQFF. Complete variable domain (other parts from reference TRBV5-1 and TRBJ2-1): KAGVTQTPRYLIKTRGQQVTLSCSPISGHRSVSWYQQTPGQGLQFLFEYFSETQRNKGNFPGRFSGRQFSNSRSEMNVSTLELGDSALYLCASSPRTSGGIGEQFFGPGTRLTVL.

The V gene is TRBV28, the J gene TRBJ2-3, with 12 bases matching TRBD2. With V trimmed by 2 bases and J by 2 bases, 5 bases remained unmatched. Germline CDR1 reads MDHEN; CDR2 reads SYDVKM. The CDR3 runs 17 residues. The CDR3: CASSLVTSGGPTDTQYF. The CDR3 DNA is TGTGCCAGCAGTTTAGTGACTAGCGGGGGCCCCACAGATACGCAGTATTTT.

The chain uses TRBV9 and TRBJ1-1; the D is unclear. The V end was cut by 3 bases, the J end by 0 bases, with 12 bases between. The CDR3 has 15 amino acids. Germline V gives CDR1 SGDLS, CDR2 YYNGEE. CDR3 in amino acids: CASSGGVGMNTEAFF. The CDR3 DNA reads TGTGCCAGCAGCGGGGGAGTTGGGATGAACACTGAAGCTTTCTTT.

This clone was counted only a few times. V is TRBV27 and J is TRBJ2-5; tentative D call: TRBD2 (5 bases). This CDR3 spans 14 amino acids. The V gene's germline CDR1 is MNHEY and CDR2 SMNVEV (reference sequence). Trimming removed 5 bases from V and 5 bases from J, with 15 bases in between. The CDR3 DNA is TGTGCCAGCAGTCCCGGGATTCCGGGCGAGACCCAGTACTTC. Its translation is CASSPGIPGETQYF.

This clone was seen a few times. The chain combines TRBV6-4 with TRBJ1-5, with unresolved D. There are 16 residues in the CDR3. The ends were cut back, 6 bases at V and 0 bases at J, with 15 bases in the middle. Looked up from germline, CDR1 is MRHNA and CDR2 is SNTAGT. Written as DNA, the CDR3 is TGTGCCAGCAGGTCCCGTGGGCCGTTTAGCAATCAGCCCCAGCATTTT. This codes for CASRSRGPFSNQPQHF.

This chain joins TRBV6-1 and TRBJ2-7; 8 nucleotides match TRBD2. Trimming took 4 bases from V and 0 from J; bases not matched to a gene: 8. This CDR3 is 16 amino acids long. Germline lookup yields CDR1 MNHNS and CDR2 SASEGT. The CDR3 nucleotides are TGTGCCAGCAGTGCCTTGGGCGGGGGGCCCTCCTACGAGCAGTACTTC. This sequence encodes CASSALGGGPSYEQYF.

The V gene is TRBV10-3, the J gene TRBJ2-5; 10 nucleotides match TRBD2. The CDR3 covers 17 residues. The V gene end was trimmed by 4 bases and the J gene end by 3 bases; junction bases not matched to a gene: 11. Per germline, CDR1 ENHRY and CDR2 SYGVKD. Here the CDR3 reads CAISANLLAGHKETQYF. The CDR3, as DNA: TGTGCCATCAGTGCTAACTTACTAGCGGGGCACAAAGAGACCCAGTACTTC.

Comment on this clone: Other DNA sequences of this sample code for an identical CDR3. The chain employs TRBV27 and TRBJ1-5, with D perhaps TRBD1 (5 bases). The germline gives CDR1 MNHEY, CDR2 SMNVEV (reference sequence). There are 14 residues in the CDR3. V shed 5 bases and J shed 2 bases, with 10 bases lying between them. As DNA, the CDR3 is TGTGCCAGCAGTCCCCGGGGGGGCAATCAGCCCCAGCATTTT. The encoded protein is CASSPRGGNQPQHF.

The CDR3 spells CASSIRDEQFF. CDR3 DNA: TGTGCCAGTAGTATTCGGGATGAGCAGTTCTTC. The V gene is TRBV19, the J gene TRBJ2-1; D remains ambiguous. V was shortened by 3 bases and J by 8 bases, with 5 bases between the two germline ends. This CDR3 comprises 11 residues. CDR1 LNHDA and CDR2 SQIVND come from the germline V gene (reference sequence).

The chain recombines TRBV28 with TRBJ1-6; perhaps TRBD1 as D (6 bases). The V gene lost 7 bases and the J gene lost 9 bases, with 19 bases spanning the gap. The CDR3 runs to 15 residues. Looked up from germline, CDR1 is MDHEN and CDR2 is SYDVKM. CDR3 in amino acids: CASIGGAVGASPLHF. CDR3 nucleotide sequence: TGTGCCAGCATTGGGGGAGCAGTGGGGGCTTCACCCCTCCACTTT. Drawing the rest from reference TRBV28 and TRBJ1-6, the complete variable domain is DVKVTQSSRYLVKRTGEKVFLECVQDMDHENMFWYRQDPGLGLRLIYFSYDVKMKEKGDIPEGYSVSREKKERFSLILESASTNQTSMYLCASIGGAVGASPLHFGNGTRLTVT.

V gene TRBV6-6 combines with J gene TRBJ2-5, with a weak D call TRBD1 (5 bases). CDR3 size: 11 residues. From germline, CDR1 is MNHNY and CDR2 SVGAGI (reference sequence). Between the trimmed V and J ends, which lost 7 bases and 4 bases, there was a span of 7 bases. CDR3 sequence: CASNRGETQYF. DNA for the CDR3: TGTGCCAGCAATAGGGGAGAGACCCAGTACTTC.

This chain joins TRBV27 and TRBJ1-6; weak D call: TRBD1 (5 bases). The germline V and J ends were trimmed by 5 bases and 7 bases, with 9 bases remaining between them. Germline CDR1 and CDR2: MNHEY and SMNVEV (reference sequence). The CDR3 contains 13 residues. Written as DNA, the CDR3 is TGTGCCAGCAGTCCGCAGGGAAATTCACCCCTCCACTTT. Amino acids: CASSPQGNSPLHF.

This chain joins TRBV4-1 and TRBJ1-5; perhaps TRBD1 as D (5 bases). With 2 bases removed from V and 0 bases from J, the gap between germline ends came to 14 bases. The CDR3 runs to 17 residues. Germline assignment: CDR1 MGHRA and CDR2 YSYEKL. The CDR3 region is CASSQTGFLYSNQPQHF. The CDR3 bases are TGCGCCAGCAGCCAAACAGGTTTTCTTTATAGCAATCAGCCCCAGCATTTT.

This clone was counted between two and nine times. CDR3 sequence: CASSDGSPYGYTF. DNA of the CDR3: TGTGCCAGCAGCGACGGGAGCCCTTATGGCTACACCTTC. This chain joins TRBV9 and TRBJ1-2; D is unresolved. The CDR3 runs to 13 residues. V was pared by 3 bases and J by 5 bases, with 11 bases between. Germline lookup yields CDR1 SGDLS and CDR2 YYNGEE. Based on the CDR3 plus reference TRBV9 and TRBJ1-2, the full variable domain is DSGVTQTPKHLITATGQRVTLRCSPRSGDLSVYWYQQSLDQGLQFLIQYYNGEERAKGNILERFSAQQFPDLHSELNLSSLELGDSALYFCASSDGSPYGYTFGSGTRLTVV.

The chain has TRBV7-2 and TRBJ1-2, with D perhaps matching TRBD1 (6 bases). The CDR3 totals 17 residues. Trimming cost V 5 bases and J 1 base, with 20 bases left between them. Per germline, CDR1 SGHTA and CDR2 FQGNSA. CDR3 nucleotides: TGTGCCAGCAGCCCCAGGGAGACAGGTTTATTTAACTATGGCTACACCTTC. It specifies CASSPRETGLFNYGYTF.

The chain joins TRBV9 to TRBJ2-3; 8 nucleotides align to TRBD2. This CDR3 comprises 15 residues. After removal of 8 bases from V and 4 bases from J, the junction contained 12 bases not matched to a gene. Germline assignment: CDR1 SGDLS and CDR2 YYNGEE. The CDR3 DNA reads as TGTGCCAGTAATGAACTCGGCGGGGGGCCAGATACGCAGTATTTT. This gives the protein CASNELGGGPDTQYF.

The chain joins TRBV6-4 to TRBJ2-1; 8 bases agree with TRBD2. The trim removed 1 base at V and 6 bases at J, leaving 5 bases unmatched. CDR1 MRHNA and CDR2 SNTAGT come from the germline V gene. The CDR3 consists of 15 residues. Here the CDR3 reads CASSDFAGGPNEQFF. The CDR3 DNA reads TGTGCCAGCAGTGACTTCGCGGGGGGACCCAATGAGCAGTTCTTC.

Only one count was recorded for this clone. This chain uses TRBV18 with TRBJ2-7; D possibly corresponds to TRBD2 (6 bases). The CDR3 totals 16 residues. V lost 6 bases to trimming and J lost 7 bases, with 25 bases between them. The germline gives CDR1 KGHSH, CDR2 LQKENI. CDR3 nucleotide sequence: TGTGCCAGCTCCCTTGGTAGCGGACGTGCTGGGATTGAGCAGTACTTC. It codes for CASSLGSGRAGIEQYF.

The count of this clone is one. This sequence joins TRBV27 and TRBJ1-2; tentative D call: TRBD1 (6 bases). CDR3 length: 15 amino acids. V was pared by 2 bases and J by 5 bases, with 15 bases between. The germline gives CDR1 MNHEY, CDR2 SMNVEV (reference sequence). CDR3 coding DNA: TGTGCCAGCAGTTTAGACCAGGGGCTTCTTTATGGCTACACCTTC. It yields the protein CASSLDQGLLYGYTF.